This TCR beta chain was obtained from a study of cytomegalovirus exposure and HLA in healthy donors. The study's findings and limits: Analyses of presence and absence presupposed an approximately uniform sequencing depth across donors. As a later analysis showed, a missense DCLRE1C variant was linked to trimming of TCR beta V- and J-genes.

The germline V gene has CDR1 SEHNR and CDR2 FQNEAQ (reference sequence). The CDR3 extends over 16 amino acids. J gave up 0 bases and V 2 bases, and 6 bases lay outside the gene matches. Primers: 60 Vbeta forward and 13 Jbeta reverse. The table came from immunoSEQ multiplex PCR; TCRdb's copy has only in-frame clones and leaves some out. This table holds over 200,000 clones, 82% found once. With respect to this clone: Its antigen is still unknown.

The rearrangement uses TRBV7-9 and TRBJ1-1, with 7 bases fitting TRBD1. Sequencing was carried out using PBMCs. This TCR was recovered from a man in his forties in good health and CMV-seropositive. For the CDR3, the DNA is TGTGCCAGCAGCTTAAGGGGGACAGAATTGAACACTGAAGCTTTCTTT. This sequence encodes CASSLRGTELNTEAFF.